These 25 T cell receptor beta chains were all obtained from the same sample, sequenced in a study of T-cell reconstitution after alpha-beta-depleted transplantation in children. For TCRbeta, the library was prepared with unique molecular identifiers. TCRdb fed the PCR reads into MiXCR, producing one record per CDR3 protein. This repertoire shows about 500,000 distinct CDR3 sequences, roughly 33% found once; its top ten account for 2% to 3%. Source: PBMCs from the stem cell graft donor, taken from the stem cell graft. Receptors were obtained from a human donor who donated a stem cell graft to a child with aplastic anemia.

The J gene is TRBJ2-2, the V gene TRBV7-9; D is unresolved. Germline V lookup: CDR1 SEHNR, CDR2 FQNEAQ (reference sequence). The CDR3 sequence is 13 residues long. Trimming stripped 5 bases from V and 7 bases from J, with 11 bases between. CDR3 nucleotides: TGTGCCAGCAGCCCAAAGAGGATCGGGGAGCTGTTTTTT. This codes for CASSPKRIGELFF.

The rearrangement uses TRBV7-3 and TRBJ2-1; tentative D call: TRBD2 (6 bases). CDR3 length: 11 amino acids. Germline V gene lookup returns CDR1 SGHTA and CDR2 FQGTGA. Trimming stripped 5 bases from V and 11 bases from J, with 10 bases between. CDR3 amino acids: CASSTGLKQFF. For the CDR3, the DNA is TGTGCCAGCAGCACGGGACTTAAGCAGTTCTTC.

The chain carries TRBV20-1 and TRBJ2-2; possibly TRBD1 or TRBD2 for D (5 bases each). The CDR3 runs to 15 residues. Between the trimmed V and J ends, which lost 6 bases and 1 base, there was a span of 15 bases. Germline V gene sequence: CDR1 DFQATT, CDR2 SNEGSKA (reference sequence). This CDR3 reads CSADSGTRNTGELFF. DNA for the CDR3: TGCAGTGCGGATTCCGGGACCAGGAACACCGGGGAGCTGTTTTTT.

This clonotype was seen a handful of times. The chain employs TRBV6-5 and TRBJ2-1, with 9 bases fitting TRBD1. This CDR3 has 14 residues. Germline-derived CDR1 and CDR2 are MNHEY and SVGAGI. The trim removed 6 bases at V and 5 bases at J, leaving 5 bases unmatched. In nucleotides, the CDR3 is TGTGCCAGCAGGCCCGACAGGGGGAACAATGAGCAGTTCTTC. Protein: CASRPDRGNNEQFF.

V gene TRBV30 combines with J gene TRBJ2-7, with a weak D call TRBD1 (6 bases). Trimming removed 1 base at V and 3 bases at J, with 7 bases between. Germline V lookup: CDR1 GTSNPN, CDR2 SVGIG (reference sequence). The CDR3 is 12 amino acids. The CDR3 is CAWSGRGYEQYV. The DNA for the CDR3 is TGTGCCTGGAGTGGCAGGGGCTACGAGCAGTACGTC.

The chain is built from TRBV6-2 or TRBV6-3 and TRBJ2-3; no clear D gene. Germline CDR1 and CDR2: MNHEY and SVGEGT. The V gene lost 6 bases and the J gene lost 3 bases, with 10 bases spanning the gap. This CDR3 comprises 13 residues. The CDR3, as DNA: TGTGCCAGCAGACACCAGGCTACAGATACGCAGTATTTT. This gives the protein CASRHQATDTQYF.

The chain uses TRBV29-1 and TRBJ1-2, with 9 bases lining up with TRBD1. The CDR3 totals 12 residues. Germline CDR1 reads SQVTM; CDR2 reads ANQGSEA. This chain's CDR3 is CSSVGTGYGYTF. The CDR3 DNA is TGCAGTTCGGTGGGGACAGGGTATGGCTACACCTTC.

This clonotype appeared a few times. CDR3 sequence reads: CASSEPGQGNIQYF. The CDR3, as DNA: TGCGCCAGCAGTGAGCCCGGACAGGGGAACATTCAGTACTTC. This chain connects TRBV10-1 to TRBJ2-4, with 9 nucleotides matching TRBD1. V lost 2 bases to trimming and J lost 7 bases; unmatched junction nucleotides: 3. Germline V gene lookup returns CDR1 WNHNN and CDR2 SYGVQD (reference sequence). This CDR3 comprises 14 residues.

This chain joins TRBV29-1 and TRBJ1-1; D perhaps matches TRBD1 (6 bases). Trimming shortened V by 8 bases and J by 0 bases, and 19 bases separated the two germline ends. Germline-derived CDR1 and CDR2 are SQVTM and ANQGSEA. The CDR3 covers 15 residues. This CDR3 is CSTQGTEGVNTEAFF. CDR3 DNA sequence: TGCAGCACCCAGGGAACGGAGGGGGTGAACACTGAAGCTTTCTTT.

V is TRBV18 and J is TRBJ1-2, with a tentative D call TRBD1 (6 bases). The CDR3 totals 12 residues. V lost 6 bases to trimming and J lost 6 bases, with 11 bases between them. Germline V gene lookup returns CDR1 KGHSH and CDR2 LQKENI. Here the CDR3 reads CASSSRQDGYTF. The CDR3 coding sequence is TGTGCCAGCTCCTCAAGACAGGATGGCTACACCTTC.

In this sample, this clonotype turned up once. J is TRBJ1-1 and V is TRBV24-1, with D unclear. The CDR3 is 13 residues long. V was pared by 1 base and J by 8 bases, with 10 bases between. Germline V gives CDR1 KGHDR, CDR2 SFDVKD. CDR3 amino acids: CATSDFGRGEAFF. The DNA for the CDR3 is TGTGCCACCAGTGATTTCGGCCGGGGAGAAGCTTTCTTT.

This clonotype has more than one count but fewer than ten. The chain carries TRBV12-3 or TRBV12-4 and TRBJ1-5, with D maybe TRBD1 (5 bases). The CDR3 runs 14 residues. V was clipped by 0 bases and J by 4 bases, with 7 bases between them. The CDR3 is CASSLAGANQPQHF. DNA for the CDR3: TGTGCCAGCAGTTTAGCCGGGGCGAATCAGCCCCAGCATTTT.

The V call is TRBV29-1, the J call TRBJ1-1; D not certain. This CDR3 is 12 amino acids long. Trimming pared 5 bases from V and 1 base from J, leaving 8 bases between. Per germline, CDR1 SQVTM and CDR2 ANQGSEA. The CDR3 nucleotides are TGCAGCGTTAAGGCCGCGAACACTGAAGCTTTCTTT. It yields the protein CSVKAANTEAFF.

The rearrangement uses TRBV29-1 and TRBJ1-3; D is undetermined. V gave up 5 bases and J gave up 4 bases, with 12 bases separating them. CDR1 is SQVTM, CDR2 ANQGSEA, per germline. This CDR3 contains 13 residues. The CDR3 DNA is TGCAGCGTTCTTGTGAGGGCGGGAAACACCATATATTTT. It is translated as CSVLVRAGNTIYF.

This clonotype occurred a few times. The V and J genes are TRBV7-2 and TRBJ1-2; the match to TRBD1 covers 7 bases. This CDR3 region has 14 residues. The ends lost 5 bases at V and 7 bases at J; junction bases unmatched: 10. CDR1 SGHTA and CDR2 FQGNSA come from the germline V gene. CDR3 in DNA: TGTGCCAGCAGCCTCACCCGACAGGGAGCTGGCTACACCTTC. Translated: CASSLTRQGAGYTF.

In this sample, this clonotype turned up a few times. This chain links TRBV29-1 with TRBJ2-4, with D perhaps TRBD1 or TRBD2 (5 bases each). The V end was cut by 3 bases, the J end by 0 bases, with 9 bases between. Germline V CDR1 and CDR2: SQVTM, ANQGSEA. The CDR3 contains 14 residues. This chain's CDR3 is CSVDEGSAKNIQYF. CDR3 DNA: TGCAGCGTTGATGAGGGGTCAGCCAAAAACATTCAGTACTTC.

In its sample, this clonotype was seen a few times. Here the CDR3 reads CASSLTGAGDTQYF. In DNA form, the CDR3 reads TGTGCCAGCAGCTTGACAGGGGCGGGAGATACGCAGTATTTT. The chain recombines TRBV7-2 with TRBJ2-3; 8 bases are shared with TRBD1. Germline loops: CDR1 SGHTA, CDR2 FQGNSA. The junction had 4 bases not matched to a gene; V was cut back by 3 bases and J by 5 bases. The CDR3 covers 14 residues. Looking up the rest from reference TRBV7-2 and TRBJ2-3 gives the full variable domain: GAGVSQSPSNKVTEKGKDVELRCDPISGHTALYWYRQSLGQGLEFLIYFQGNSAPDKSGLPSDRFSAERTGGSVSTLTIQRTQQEDSAVYLCASSLTGAGDTQYFGPGTRLTVL.

The gene calls are TRBV19 and TRBJ1-1; no clear D gene. Germline V gene sequence: CDR1 LNHDA, CDR2 SQIVND (reference sequence). V was shortened by 8 bases and J by 11 bases, with 21 bases between the two germline ends. The CDR3 has 13 amino acids. The CDR3, as DNA: TGTGCCAGTGGAGAGTCGGTCAACCGCGGTGCTTTCTTT. Its protein is CASGESVNRGAFF.

This CDR3 is CSAQQPDSYGYTF. CDR3 DNA: TGCAGCGCCCAACAACCTGACAGCTATGGCTACACCTTC. The chain carries TRBV29-1 and TRBJ1-2, with D possibly TRBD1 on 5 matching bases. The V gene lost 7 bases and the J gene lost 4 bases, with 16 bases spanning the gap. Germline lookup yields CDR1 SQVTM and CDR2 ANQGSEA. The CDR3 extends over 13 amino acids.

This clonotype was observed a handful of times. The chain has TRBV20-1 and TRBJ2-7, with D perhaps matching TRBD2 (6 bases). Between the trimmed V and J ends, which lost 5 bases and 0 bases, there was a span of 20 bases. The CDR3 is 16 amino acids. Germline V gene lookup returns CDR1 DFQATT and CDR2 SNEGSKA (reference sequence). The CDR3 nucleotides are TGCAGTGCTGTAAAAAACCTAGCGTTGAGCTCCTACGAGCAGTACTTC. Translation: CSAVKNLALSSYEQYF.

The chain has TRBV12-3 or TRBV12-4 and TRBJ2-1; 9 bases map to TRBD2. The CDR3 sequence is 16 residues long. Unmatched junction bases numbered 15, after V lost 7 bases and J lost 8 bases. The CDR3 loop is CASTLTSGPAGDEQFF. In DNA, the CDR3 is TGTGCCAGCACCCTCACTAGCGGGCCGGCCGGTGATGAGCAGTTCTTC.

The V and J genes are TRBV29-1 and TRBJ2-3; 11 bases fit TRBD2. V was clipped by 5 bases and J by 4 bases; unmatched bases: 11. Germline V gene lookup returns CDR1 SQVTM and CDR2 ANQGSEA. CDR3 length equals 16 residues. The chain's CDR3 is CSVKYSLAGGSDTQYF. CDR3 coding DNA: TGCAGCGTTAAATACTCGCTAGCGGGAGGTTCAGATACGCAGTATTTT.

This clonotype was seen a few times. The chain is built from TRBV3-1 and TRBJ1-1; D unclear. Germline lookup yields CDR1 LGHDT and CDR2 YNNKEL (reference sequence). V was trimmed by 1 base and J by 5 bases, leaving 11 bases between them. This CDR3 is built from 14 residues. The CDR3 here is CASSQVAGVTEAFF. In nucleotides, the CDR3 is TGTGCCAGCAGCCAAGTCGCAGGCGTTACTGAAGCTTTCTTT.

This clonotype was seen a few times. This chain joins TRBV11-2 and TRBJ2-7; D ambiguous. Trimming pared 1 base from V and 2 bases from J, leaving 9 bases between. From germline, CDR1 is SGHAT and CDR2 FQNNGV. The CDR3 length is 14 residues. The DNA for the CDR3 is TGTGCCAGCAGCTTAGGACCGCTGCCCTACGAGCAGTACGTC. Protein sequence: CASSLGPLPYEQYV.

The CDR3 region is CASIILGGTVNTQYF. CDR3 DNA sequence: TGTGCCAGCATTATCTTGGGGGGGACCGTGAATACGCAGTATTTT. This chain connects TRBV2 to TRBJ2-3; 7 nucleotides line up with TRBD2. The V gene's germline CDR1 is SNHLY and CDR2 FYNNEI. V was clipped by 7 bases and J by 7 bases; unmatched bases: 14. CDR3 length: 15 amino acids.